One sample yielded the 14 T cell receptor beta chains listed below, sequenced in a study of tumor-infiltrating lymphocytes in primary liver carcinoma. For each extraction, RNA and DNA were obtained together from approximately 20-30 mg of unsorted bulk tissue. TCR beta cDNA was reverse-transcribed from 500 ng of total RNA. The reaction used a constant-region primer and ProtoScript II reverse transcriptase. Modified slightly, ARM-PCR produced TCR beta libraries over three nested multiplex PCR rounds. Amplification in the first two PCR rounds was performed using TRBV1-TRBV30 forward primers and a C-beta reverse primer for around 10 cycles each. TCRdb reprocessed the multiplex PCR reads via MiXCR and lists one record per CDR3 protein. The sample records about 54,000 distinct CDR3 sequences, over 70% being singletons. The sample consisted of liver tumor tissue from sampling region 2. The subset denotes: tumor region T2, inferior pole. The receptor source for this set is a middle-aged man with primary liver carcinoma and hepatitis B virus infection.

V gene TRBV6-6 combines with J gene TRBJ2-7, with D perhaps matching TRBD2 (6 bases). Germline V CDR1 and CDR2: MNHNY, SVGAGI (reference sequence). The CDR3 totals 16 residues. V was cut by 10 bases and J by 7 bases, with 29 bases left in between. The CDR3 nucleotides are TGTGCCAACAGGAGATTTGGGACTCGATCGGAGTATGAGCAGTACTTC. Translation gives CANRRFGTRSEYEQYF.

For this clonotype: A junction boundary mismatches the germline segment, possibly from a read error. The V gene is TRBV6-5, the J gene TRBJ2-2; tentative D call: TRBD1 (6 bases). The CDR3 extends over 14 amino acids. Germline values: CDR1 MNHEY, CDR2 SVGAGI. This chain's CDR3 is CASSLTGNTGELFF. The CDR3 nucleotides read TGTGCCAGCAGTTTAACAGGGAACACAGGGGAGCTGTTTTTT.

The chain couples TRBV11-1 to TRBJ2-1; the D call may be TRBD1 or TRBD2 (5 bases each). Trimming removed 3 bases from V and 5 bases from J, with 20 bases in between. The CDR3 runs 17 residues. Germline V gives CDR1 SGHAT, CDR2 FQDESV (reference sequence). CDR3 in DNA: TGTGCCAGCAGCTTGGGACCAGAGGGAGAAGTTGACAATGAGCAGTTCTTC. Protein product: CASSLGPEGEVDNEQFF.

This clonotype was seen repeatedly, ten times or more. The V and J genes are TRBV5-4 and TRBJ2-1; the match to TRBD2 covers 14 bases. The CDR3 loop spans 14 amino acids. Germline assignment: CDR1 SGHNT and CDR2 YYREEE (reference sequence). The junction had 2 bases not matched to a gene; V was cut back by 4 bases and J by 8 bases. The CDR3 DNA follows: TGTGCCAGCAGCGGGGGACTAGCGGGAGATGAGCAGTTCTTC. Translating it yields CASSGGLAGDEQFF.

About this clonotype itself: One end of the junction is discordant with germline, which a read error may explain. The V gene is TRBV5-1, the J gene TRBJ2-7, with D possibly TRBD1 on 5 matching bases. The CDR3 extends over 14 amino acids. Germline V lookup: CDR1 SGHRS, CDR2 YFSETQ. For the CDR3, the DNA is TGCGCCACCAGCATGGACATCAGCTCCTACGAGCAGTACTTC. Its translation: CATSMDISSYEQYF.

Details on this clonotype: One end of the junction does not line up with germline, which may come from a read error. The V call is TRBV6-2 or TRBV6-3, the J call TRBJ2-2; TRBD2 matches at 8 bases. The CDR3 is made up of 15 amino acids. Looked up from germline, CDR1 is MNHEY and CDR2 is SVGEGT. The DNA of the CDR3 is TGTGCCAGCAGTCAACAGGGACTAGGGTCCGGGGAGCTGTTCTTT. This gives the protein CASSQQGLGSGELFF.

The chain combines TRBV11-2 with TRBJ2-3; D call uncertain. CDR1 is SGHAT, CDR2 FQNNGV, per germline. The CDR3 loop spans 20 amino acids. Trimming left V 5 bases short and J 0 bases short, with 27 bases between. The CDR3 protein is CASSLDDPLQIMRSTDTQYF. The CDR3 region has the DNA TGTGCCAGCAGCCTCGATGACCCCCTGCAGATAATGAGAAGCACAGATACGCAGTATTTT.

This sequence joins TRBV13 and TRBJ2-2, with D unclear. The CDR3 has 15 residues. Trimming left V 6 bases short and J 0 bases short, with 11 bases between. The germline CDR1 and CDR2 sequences are PRHDT and FYEKMQ (reference sequence). Written as DNA, the CDR3 is TGTGCCAGCAGTTTCGTCAATGCGAACACCGGGGAGCTGTTTTTT. This sequence encodes CASSFVNANTGELFF.

About this clonotype itself: The junction does not match germline at one end; this may be a read error. The V and J genes are TRBV4-2 and TRBJ2-7; tentative D call: TRBD2 (5 bases). From germline, CDR1 is LGHNA and CDR2 YNFKEQ. The CDR3 totals 14 residues. CDR3 residues: CASSQEGSTYEEYF. As DNA, the CDR3 is TGTGCTAGCAGCCAAGAAGGGAGCACATACGAGGAGTACTTC.

The V and J genes are TRBV28 and TRBJ2-1; 7 nucleotides align to TRBD1. Germline V CDR1 and CDR2: MDHEN, SYDVKM. The CDR3 loop spans 16 amino acids. V was pared by 4 bases and J by 2 bases, with 8 bases of the junction left unmatched. The CDR3 bases are TGTGCCAGCAGTTCCACAGGGGTCGAGGCCTACAATGAGCAGTTCTTC. This sequence encodes CASSSTGVEAYNEQFF. Looking up the rest from reference TRBV28 and TRBJ2-1 gives the full variable domain: DVKVTQSSRYLVKRTGEKVFLECVQDMDHENMFWYRQDPGLGLRLIYFSYDVKMKEKGDIPEGYSVSREKKERFSLILESASTNQTSMYLCASSSTGVEAYNEQFFGPGTRLTVL.

A word on this clonotype: The CDR3 does not close with the conserved phenylalanine or tryptophan, likely indicating a read error. Because the CDR3's place on the DNA is in doubt, the DNA is left out and the CDR3 is given as listed by TCRdb. The V call is TRBV6-6, the J call TRBJ1-5. Germline V gene sequence: CDR1 MNHNY, CDR2 SVGAGI (reference sequence). The CDR3 has 16 residues if both end residues are counted. The CDR3 sequence is CGSSYLVEYSNQPRHL.

On this clonotype itself: At one end the junction does not follow the germline gene, possibly because of a read error. This chain links TRBV20-1 with TRBJ2-2; a possible D gene is TRBD1 (7 bases). The CDR3 has 13 residues. The germline CDR1 and CDR2 sequences are DFQATT and SNEGSKA (reference sequence). CDR3 nucleotides: TGCAGTGCTGGGACAGAAAACACCGGGGGGCTGTTTTTT. Translated: CSAGTENTGGLFF.

This clonotype was observed once. The germline gene is not matched at one end of the junction; a read error may be the cause. CDR3 sequence: CGSTRREYYEEYF. The CDR3 bases are TGTGGCAGTACCCGACGGGAATACTACGAGGAGTACTTC. The chain links TRBV12-3 or TRBV12-4 to TRBJ2-7, with D possibly matching TRBD2 (5 bases). CDR3 length equals 13 residues.

Regarding this clonotype: One junction end does not reproduce the germline sequence, and a read error may be involved. The chain recombines TRBV7-9 with TRBJ1-6; maybe TRBD1 (5 bases). The germline V gene has CDR1 SEHNR and CDR2 FQNEAQ (reference sequence). CDR3 length: 15 amino acids. The CDR3 bases are TGTGCTAGCACCTTCGGAACAGGACATAATTCACCCCTCCACTTT. Protein sequence: CASTFGTGHNSPLHF. Based on the CDR3 plus reference TRBV7-9 and TRBJ1-6, the full variable domain is DTGVSQNPRHKITKRGQNVTFRCDPISEHNRLYWYRQTLGQGPEFLTYFQNEAQLEKSRLLSDRFSAERPKGSFSTLEIQRTEQGDSAMYLCASTFGTGHNSPLHFGNGTRLTVT.